Sequencing of this T cell receptor (beta chain) was carried out in a study of CD4 and CD8 cells across lung adenocarcinoma regions. Germline V CDR1 and CDR2: MNHEY, SMNVEV (reference sequence). The V and J ends lost 5 bases and 6 bases, in that order; junction bases with no gene match: 13. The CDR3 has 16 amino acids. This clonotype was counted at least ten times. TCRdb ran MiXCR on the PCR reads and lists one entry per CDR3 protein. The sample lists 25,000 or so distinct CDR3 sequences; about 51% were seen once. The patients had localized lung adenocarcinoma, a non-small cell subtype. This clonotype was sampled from a male donor with lung adenocarcinoma. The CD4 and CD8 labels of this study may be unreliable. Material: CD4+ T cells from the center of a lung tumor. The chain carries TRBV27 and TRBJ2-1, with 7 positions matching TRBD2. This CDR3 reads CASSPDLGGIRNEQFF. In nucleotides, the CDR3 is TGTGCCAGCAGTCCCGACCTGGGAGGGATACGCAATGAGCAGTTCTTC.